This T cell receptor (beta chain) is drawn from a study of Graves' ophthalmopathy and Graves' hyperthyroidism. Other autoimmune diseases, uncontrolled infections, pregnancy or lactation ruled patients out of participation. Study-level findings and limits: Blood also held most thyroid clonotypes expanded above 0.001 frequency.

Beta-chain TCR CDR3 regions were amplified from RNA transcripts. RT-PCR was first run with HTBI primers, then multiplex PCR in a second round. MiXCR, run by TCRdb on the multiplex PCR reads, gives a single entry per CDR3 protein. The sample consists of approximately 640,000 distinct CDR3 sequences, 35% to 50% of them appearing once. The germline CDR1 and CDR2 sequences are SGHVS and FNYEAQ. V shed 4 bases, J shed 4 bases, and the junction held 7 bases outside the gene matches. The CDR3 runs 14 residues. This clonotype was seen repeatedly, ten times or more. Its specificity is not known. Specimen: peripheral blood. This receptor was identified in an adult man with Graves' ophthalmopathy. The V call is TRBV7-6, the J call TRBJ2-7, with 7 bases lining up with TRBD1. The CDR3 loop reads CASSSDRVSYEQYF. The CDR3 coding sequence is TGTGCCAGCAGCTCCGACAGGGTCTCGTACGAGCAGTACTTC.